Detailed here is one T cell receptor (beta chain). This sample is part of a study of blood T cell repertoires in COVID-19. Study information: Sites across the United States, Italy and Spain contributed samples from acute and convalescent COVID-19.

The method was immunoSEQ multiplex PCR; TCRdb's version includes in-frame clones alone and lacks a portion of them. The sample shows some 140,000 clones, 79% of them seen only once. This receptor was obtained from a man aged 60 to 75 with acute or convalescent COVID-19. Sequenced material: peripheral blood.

CDR3 in DNA: TGTGCCAGCACTCCTGAGTCAGGGAGGAACACCATATATTTT. Its translation: CASTPESGRNTIYF. The rearrangement uses TRBV6-5 and TRBJ1-3; D might be TRBD1 (5 bases). The germline V and J ends were trimmed by 7 bases and 7 bases, with 17 bases remaining between them. Germline CDR1 MNHEY, CDR2 SVGAGI. CDR3 length: 14 residues.